The 13 T cell receptor beta chains below were found in one sample sequenced in a study of T cell repertoires in cytomegalovirus infection. TCRdb redid the calling of the reads with MiXCR, one entry per CDR3 protein. The sample yields approximately 500,000 distinct CDR3 sequences, around 11% seen once. Sequencing was performed on PBMCs. The receptors here all came from a human donor in good health (CMV status not recorded). Some clones in this sample may be carry-over from other donors' samples.

This clonotype was counted at least ten times. The chain combines TRBV6-1 with TRBJ2-1; 8 nucleotides align to TRBD2. Looked up from germline, CDR1 is MNHNS and CDR2 is SASEGT. Trimming at V came to 8 bases and at J to 0 bases, leaving 3 bases not matched to a gene. The CDR3 extends over 14 amino acids. CDR3: CASGTSGSYNEQFF. The CDR3 region has the DNA TGTGCCAGCGGAACTAGCGGCTCCTACAATGAGCAGTTCTTC.

This clonotype came up many times. CDR3 in DNA: TGTGCCAGCAGTCGGACCCCCCGGGACACTGAAGCTTTCTTT. Encoded protein: CASSRTPRDTEAFF. The gene calls are TRBV12-3 or TRBV12-4 and TRBJ1-1; no definite D call. The length of the CDR3 is 14 residues. Between the trimmed V and J ends, which lost 5 bases and 3 bases, there was a span of 13 bases.

This clonotype has at least ten counts. The genes are TRBV6-2 or TRBV6-3 and TRBJ1-1, with D maybe TRBD1 (5 bases). The germline gives CDR1 MNHEY, CDR2 SVGEGT. The CDR3 has 13 residues. The V and J ends lost 8 bases and 4 bases respectively, with 14 bases between them. CDR3 amino acids: CASGTMGGTEAFF. The CDR3 bases are TGTGCCAGCGGTACCATGGGGGGCACTGAAGCTTTCTTT.

The V and J genes are TRBV10-3 and TRBJ2-3; D gene unclear. The germline V gene encodes CDR1 ENHRY and CDR2 SYGVKD. The CDR3 sequence is 11 residues long. The V gene lost 1 base and the J gene lost 7 bases, with 3 bases spanning the gap. Written as DNA, the CDR3 is TGTGCCATCAGTGAGTTAAATACGCAGTATTTT. This sequence encodes CAISELNTQYF.

This clonotype was detected ten times or more. The chain joins TRBV25-1 to TRBJ2-1; 10 bases align to TRBD1. CDR1 MGHDK and CDR2 SYGVNS come from the germline V gene. Trimming removed 5 bases from V and 7 bases from J; junction bases left unmatched: 5. The CDR3 has 14 residues. CDR3 loop: CASSQDRGFNEQFF. CDR3 nucleotide sequence: TGTGCCAGCAGTCAGGACAGGGGGTTTAATGAGCAGTTCTTC. The complete variable domain, with remaining parts taken from reference TRBV25-1 and TRBJ2-1, reads EADIYQTPRYLVIGTGKKITLECSQTMGHDKMYWYQQDPGMELHLIHYSYGVNSTEKGDLSSESTVSRIRTEHFPLTLESARPSHTSQYLCASSQDRGFNEQFFGPGTRLTVL.

The chain carries TRBV19 and TRBJ1-5; no definite D call. Trimming removed 7 bases at V and 2 bases at J, with 12 bases between. The CDR3 is made up of 14 amino acids. Germline V gene data show CDR1 as LNHDA and CDR2 as SQIVND (reference sequence). CDR3: CASTPRTGNQPQHF. Here the CDR3 DNA reads TGTGCCAGTACCCCAAGGACGGGCAATCAGCCCCAGCATTTT.

This clonotype was counted ten times or more. The chain joins TRBV5-6 to TRBJ1-6, with TRBD1 identical over 10 bases. Germline V gene data show CDR1 as SGHDT and CDR2 as YYEEEE. The CDR3 totals 16 residues. V lost 2 bases to trimming and J lost 4 bases; unmatched junction nucleotides: 3. The DNA of the CDR3 is TGTGCCAGCAGCTTCCGGACAGGGGGTTATAATTCACCCCTCCACTTT. Translating it yields CASSFRTGGYNSPLHF. The full variable domain, completed using reference TRBV5-6 and TRBJ1-6, is DAGVTQSPTHLIKTRGQQVTLRCSPKSGHDTVSWYQQALGQGPQFIFQYYEEEERQRGNFPDRFSGHQFPNYSSELNVNALLLGDSALYLCASSFRTGGYNSPLHFGNGTRLTVT.

This clonotype has only one observation. The chain uses TRBV19 and TRBJ1-5; no definite D call. Germline loops: CDR1 LNHDA, CDR2 SQIVND (reference sequence). Trimming stripped 3 bases from V and 8 bases from J, with 17 bases between. This CDR3 comprises 15 residues. The CDR3 spells CASSIGRDWGEPQHF. CDR3 nucleotides: TGTGCCAGTAGTATCGGGCGGGATTGGGGAGAGCCCCAGCATTTT. The entire variable domain, with the rest obtained from reference TRBV19 and TRBJ1-5, is as follows: DGGITQSPKYLFRKEGQNVTLSCEQNLNHDAMYWYRQDPGQGLRLIYYSQIVNDFQKGDIAEGYSVSREKKESFPLTVTSAQKNPTAFYLCASSIGRDWGEPQHFGDGTRLSIL.

The J gene is TRBJ2-2, the V gene TRBV5-1; the match to TRBD1 covers 8 bases. Germline CDR1 and CDR2: SGHRS and YFSETQ. V gave up 4 bases and J gave up 3 bases; unmatched junction bases: 11. The CDR3 totals 17 residues. The CDR3 loop reads CASSSGPTGGDTGELFF. As DNA, the CDR3 is TGCGCCAGCAGCAGCGGGCCTACAGGGGGTGACACCGGGGAGCTGTTTTTT.

This clonotype came up a few times. The chain couples TRBV10-3 to TRBJ1-4; 7 bases are a match to TRBD1. CDR1 is ENHRY and CDR2 is SYGVKD in the germline V gene. V lost 10 bases, J lost 7 bases, and 9 bases stayed unmatched. CDR3 length: 13 amino acids. The CDR3 protein is CATRQGEGEKLFF. The CDR3 DNA sequence: TGTGCCACCCGACAGGGTGAGGGTGAAAAACTGTTTTTT.

This clonotype was seen a handful of times. The genes are TRBV12-3 or TRBV12-4 and TRBJ1-6; D not resolved. CDR3 length: 14 residues. With 3 bases removed from V and 4 bases from J, the gap between germline ends came to 7 bases. CDR3 bases: TGTGCCAGCAGTTTTCAGATATATAATTCACCCCTCCACTTT. It yields the protein CASSFQIYNSPLHF.

The chain links TRBV9 to TRBJ2-7, with TRBD2 matching 7 bases. This CDR3 comprises 15 residues. The V segment lost 4 bases and the J segment 5 bases; nucleotides outside the gene matches: 12. Germline V gene sequence: CDR1 SGDLS, CDR2 YYNGEE. The CDR3 spells CASSLTPGGGHEQYF. For the CDR3, the DNA is TGTGCCAGCAGCCTAACCCCGGGGGGAGGGCACGAGCAGTACTTC.

This clonotype came up many times. The chain links TRBV12-5 to TRBJ2-5, with 9 nucleotides matching TRBD2. The length of the CDR3 is 16 residues. Unmatched junction bases numbered 4, after V lost 0 bases and J lost 2 bases. Per germline, CDR1 LGHNT and CDR2 FRNRAP. CDR3 sequence reads: CASGLVAGGRQETQYF. For the CDR3, the DNA is TGTGCTAGTGGTTTGGTAGCGGGGGGCCGACAAGAGACCCAGTACTTC. The entire variable domain, with the rest obtained from reference TRBV12-5 and TRBJ2-5, is as follows: DARVTQTPRHKVTEMGQEVTMRCQPILGHNTVFWYRQTMMQGLELLAYFRNRAPLDDSGMPKDRFSAEMPDATLATLKIQPSEPRDSAVYFCASGLVAGGRQETQYFGPGTRLLVL.